The next 2 T cell receptor beta chains were all read from a single sample in a study of T cells in women clearing cervical HPV infection. Assay: immunoSEQ multiplex PCR; the TCRdb copy retains only in-frame clones and omits some. Its table lists approximately 26,000 clones. Sequences were obtained from blood buffy coat. These receptors were obtained from a woman aged 18 to 75 with a cervical HPV16 infection that either progressed to CIN3+ or cleared (not recorded which).

As concerns this clone: The DNA ends 3 residues before the CDR3 does, and the rest of the CDR3 is filled in from the germline J gene. This sequence joins TRBV19 and TRBJ2-2; D remains ambiguous. The CDR3 loop spans 14 amino acids. Germline V gene sequence: CDR1 LNHDA, CDR2 SQIVND (reference sequence). The V end was cut by 6 bases, the J end by 4 bases, with 12 bases between. This chain's CDR3 is CASRQVDTTGELFF. The DNA read from the CDR3 is TGTGCCAGTAGGCAGGTTGATACCACCGGGGAG. The whole variable domain, filled in from reference TRBV19 and TRBJ2-2, reads DGGITQSPKYLFRKEGQNVTLSCEQNLNHDAMYWYRQDPGQGLRLIYYSQIVNDFQKGDIAEGYSVSREKKESFPLTVTSAQKNPTAFYLCASRQVDTTGELFFGEGSRLTVL.

As regards this clone: The read gets to within 3 residues of the CDR3 end, and the germline J gene fills in the rest. This rearrangement joins TRBV19 to TRBJ2-3; TRBD1 might be the D (6 bases). The CDR3 loop spans 16 amino acids. CDR1 and CDR2 from the germline V gene are LNHDA and SQIVND (reference sequence). The CDR3 is CASSSNLSPGEETQYF. CDR3 bases read: TGTGCCAGTAGTTCCAACCTTTCCCCAGGGGAAGAGACG.